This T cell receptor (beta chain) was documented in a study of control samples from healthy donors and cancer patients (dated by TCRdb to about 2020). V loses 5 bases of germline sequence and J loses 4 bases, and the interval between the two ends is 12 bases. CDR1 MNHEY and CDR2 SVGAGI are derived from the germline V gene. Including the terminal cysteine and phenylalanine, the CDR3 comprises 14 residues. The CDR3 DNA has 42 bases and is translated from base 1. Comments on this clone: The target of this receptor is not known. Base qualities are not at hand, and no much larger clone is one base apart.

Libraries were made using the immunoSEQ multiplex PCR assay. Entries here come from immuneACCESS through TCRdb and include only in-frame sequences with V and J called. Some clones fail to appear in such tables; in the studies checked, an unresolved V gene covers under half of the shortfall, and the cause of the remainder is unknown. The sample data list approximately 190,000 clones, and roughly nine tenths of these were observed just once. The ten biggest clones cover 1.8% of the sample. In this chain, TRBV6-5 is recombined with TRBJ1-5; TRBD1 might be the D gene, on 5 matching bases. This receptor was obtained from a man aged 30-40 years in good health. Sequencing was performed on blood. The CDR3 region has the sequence CASSPQNRNQPQHF. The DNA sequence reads TGTGCCAGCAGTCCTCAAAACAGGAATCAGCCCCAGCATTTT.